These T cell receptor beta chains were read from a single sample in a study of blood T cell repertoires in COVID-19. Clones were read by immunoSEQ multiplex PCR, and TCRdb kept only the in-frame ones, dropping some. Of 350,000 to 450,000 clones listed, roughly nine tenths are singletons. The specimen sequenced was PBMCs or T cells enriched from blood (not recorded which). The source of these receptors is a woman aged 40 to 49 who had been exposed to COVID-19. Each CDR3 is given with its conserved first and last residue. Each record gives: D gene, V gene, clone size, J gene, CDR3 protein, CDR3 DNA. The D gene is left open where the match is weak. Not all rows give a size; the values are once, few, many and, for expanded clones, a class.

TRBD2,TRBV29-1,NA,TRBJ2-1,CSALTSGGNNEQFF,TGCAGCGCACTGACTAGCGGGGGAAACAATGAGCAGTTCTTC
TRBD1,TRBV23-1,NA,TRBJ1-1,CASSQPKRTGRGNTEAFF,TGCGCCAGCAGTCAACCTAAGAGGACAGGACGAGGGAACACTGAAGCTTTCTTT
TRBD2,TRBV7-2,NA,TRBJ2-3,CASGLAGTDTQYF,TGTGCCAGCGGACTAGCGGGCACAGATACGCAGTATTTT
TRBD2,TRBV19,NA,TRBJ2-3,CASRPSGGVDTQYF,TGTGCCAGTAGACCTAGCGGGGGGGTAGATACGCAGTATTTT
TRBD1,TRBV4-3,NA,TRBJ2-3,CASSQTKGATDTQYF,TGCGCCAGCAGCCAAACAAAGGGGGCAACAGATACGCAGTATTTT
TRBD1,TRBV9,once,TRBJ1-3,CASSDRGGNSGNTIYF,TGTGCCAGCAGCGACAGGGGAGGTAACTCTGGAAACACCATATATTTT
TRBD1,TRBV3-1/TRBV3-2,NA,TRBJ1-3,CASSYRQGFSGNTIYF,TGTGCCAGCAGCTACAGACAGGGTTTCTCTGGAAACACCATATATTTT
NA,TRBV27,NA,TRBJ1-4,CASAGGGPLFF,TGTGCCAGCGCGGGGGGTGGTCCACTGTTTTTT
TRBD1,TRBV19,once,TRBJ2-7,CASSPSGTVVYEQYF,TGTGCCAGTAGTCCCTCCGGGACAGTAGTCTACGAGCAGTACTTC
NA,TRBV5-3,few,TRBJ1-2,CARFSRQDFDYGYTF,TGTGCCAGATTCTCTAGGCAGGACTTCGACTATGGCTACACCTTC
NA,TRBV7-2,once,TRBJ2-7,CASSLARGPYEQYF,TGTGCCAGCAGCTTAGCCAGGGGCCCCTACGAGCAGTACTTC
TRBD1,TRBV5-4,NA,TRBJ1-6,CASSLRTGGWMGDSPLHF,TGTGCCAGCAGCTTGAGGACAGGGGGCTGGATGGGAGATTCACCCCTCCACTTT
TRBD1,TRBV3-1/TRBV3-2,NA,TRBJ1-3,CASSMDRSRFRTSGNTIYF,TGTGCCAGCAGCATGGACAGGAGCCGTTTTCGGACTTCTGGAAACACCATATATTTT
TRBD2,TRBV19,NA,TRBJ2-1,CASSTISGGALNEQFF,TGTGCCAGTAGTACTATTAGCGGGGGGGCCTTAAATGAGCAGTTCTTC
TRBD2,TRBV7-6,NA,TRBJ2-3,CASSPGGANTDTQYF,TGTGCCAGCAGCCCGGGGGGGGCTAACACAGATACGCAGTATTTT
TRBD1,TRBV4-3,NA,TRBJ1-5,CASSRETGDGQPQHF,TGCGCCAGCAGCCGGGAAACAGGGGACGGTCAGCCCCAGCATTTT
TRBD1,TRBV18,NA,TRBJ2-2,CASSPGQGNTGELFF,TGTGCCAGCTCACCGGGACAGGGAAACACCGGGGAGCTGTTTTTT
TRBD2,TRBV19,NA,TRBJ2-7,CASSPGGLARPEQYF,TGTGCCAGTAGTCCGGGGGGACTAGCGCGTCCCGAGCAGTACTTC
TRBD1,TRBV5-1,NA,TRBJ1-1,CASSLTGTGEAEAFF,TGCGCCAGCAGCCTAACCGGGACAGGGGAGGCGGAAGCTTTCTTT
NA,TRBV6-1,once,TRBJ1-4,CASSERVTGTNEKLFF,TGTGCCAGCAGTGAAAGAGTAACAGGGACTAATGAAAAACTGTTTTTT
NA,TRBV2,NA,TRBJ1-2,CASNPRIANYGYTF,TGTGCCAGCAACCCGCGGATCGCTAACTATGGCTACACCTTC
TRBD1,TRBV18,NA,TRBJ1-5,CASSPGQAGNQPQHF,TGTGCCAGCTCACCCGGACAGGCGGGCAATCAGCCCCAGCATTTT
TRBD1,TRBV29-1,NA,TRBJ2-2,CSVGSGGYTGELFF,TGCAGCGTCGGATCAGGGGGCTACACCGGGGAGCTGTTTTTT
TRBD1,TRBV19,NA,TRBJ1-1,CASSIDPGGWTEAFF,TGTGCCAGTAGTATAGATCCAGGGGGGTGGACTGAAGCTTTCTTT
TRBD2,TRBV3-1/TRBV3-2,NA,TRBJ2-3,CASSFVAGSTDTQYF,TGTGCCAGCAGCTTCGTAGCGGGATCCACAGATACGCAGTATTTT
NA,TRBV10-2,NA,TRBJ2-7,CASLSSQLAYEQYF,TGCGCCAGCCTCAGTAGTCAGCTAGCCTACGAGCAGTACTTC
NA,TRBV19,NA,TRBJ1-2,CASSITTRNYGYTF,TGTGCCAGTAGTATCACGACTCGTAACTATGGCTACACCTTC
NA,TRBV6-1,NA,TRBJ1-1,CASSENLGGGYNTEAFF,TGTGCCAGCAGTGAAAATTTAGGGGGAGGGTATAACACTGAAGCTTTCTTT
NA,TRBV30,NA,TRBJ1-1,CAWSVGENTEAFF,TGTGCCTGGAGCGTAGGGGAGAACACTGAAGCTTTCTTT
TRBD2,TRBV6-1,NA,TRBJ2-3,CASSGGGLAGPGDTQYF,TGTGCCAGCAGTGGGGGGGGACTAGCGGGGCCCGGGGATACGCAGTATTTT
NA,TRBV7-2,NA,TRBJ2-7,CASSLDGGSYEQYF,TGTGCCAGCAGCTTGGACGGGGGCTCCTACGAGCAGTACTTC
NA,TRBV12-3/TRBV12-4,NA,TRBJ1-1,CASSPLRVTEAFF,TGTGCCAGCAGTCCCCTGAGGGTGACTGAAGCTTTCTTT
NA,TRBV6-6,NA,TRBJ1-6,CASSSQGYNSPLHF,TGTGCCAGCAGTTCACAGGGTTATAATTCACCCCTCCACTTT
TRBD2,TRBV5-1,few,TRBJ2-7,CASSLPSGSSYEQYF,TGCGCCAGCAGCTTGCCTAGCGGAAGTTCCTACGAGCAGTACTTC
TRBD2,TRBV7-6,once,TRBJ2-5,CASSLVASGGAGYQETQYF,TGTGCCAGCAGCTTAGTTGCTAGCGGGGGAGCAGGGTACCAAGAGACCCAGTACTTC
TRBD1,TRBV24-1,NA,TRBJ2-2,CATSDSTGADTGELFF,TGTGCCACCAGTGATTCGACAGGGGCGGACACCGGGGAGCTGTTTTTT
NA,TRBV4-1,NA,TRBJ2-1,CASSQDLREEQFF,TGCGCCAGCAGCCAAGACCTTCGGGAAGAGCAGTTCTTC
TRBD2,TRBV18,few,TRBJ2-1,CASSPPLAGGGEQFF,TGTGCCAGCTCACCACCCCTAGCGGGAGGGGGTGAGCAGTTCTTC